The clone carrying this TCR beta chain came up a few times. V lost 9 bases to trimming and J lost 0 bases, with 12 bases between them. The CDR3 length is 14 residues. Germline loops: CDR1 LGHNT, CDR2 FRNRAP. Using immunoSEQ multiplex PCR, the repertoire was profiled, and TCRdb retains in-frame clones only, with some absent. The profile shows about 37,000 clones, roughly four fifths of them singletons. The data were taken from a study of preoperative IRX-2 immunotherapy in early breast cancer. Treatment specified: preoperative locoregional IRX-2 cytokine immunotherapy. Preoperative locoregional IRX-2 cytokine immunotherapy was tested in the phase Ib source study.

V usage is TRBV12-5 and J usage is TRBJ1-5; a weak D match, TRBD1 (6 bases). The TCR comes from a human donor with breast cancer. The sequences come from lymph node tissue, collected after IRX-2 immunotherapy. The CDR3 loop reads CASSTGYSNQPQHF. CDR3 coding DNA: TGTGCTAGCTCGACAGGATATAGCAATCAGCCCCAGCATTTT.